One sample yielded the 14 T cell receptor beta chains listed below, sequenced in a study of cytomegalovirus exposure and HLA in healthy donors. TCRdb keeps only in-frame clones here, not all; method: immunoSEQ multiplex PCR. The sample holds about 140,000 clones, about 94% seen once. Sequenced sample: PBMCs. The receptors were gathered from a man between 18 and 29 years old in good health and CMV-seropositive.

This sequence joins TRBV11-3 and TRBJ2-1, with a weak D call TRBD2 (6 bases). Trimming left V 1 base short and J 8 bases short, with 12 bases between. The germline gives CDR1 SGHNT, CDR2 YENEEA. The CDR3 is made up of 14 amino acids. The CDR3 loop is CASSLGLVGDEQFF. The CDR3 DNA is TGTGCCAGCAGCTTAGGACTAGTTGGCGATGAGCAGTTCTTC.

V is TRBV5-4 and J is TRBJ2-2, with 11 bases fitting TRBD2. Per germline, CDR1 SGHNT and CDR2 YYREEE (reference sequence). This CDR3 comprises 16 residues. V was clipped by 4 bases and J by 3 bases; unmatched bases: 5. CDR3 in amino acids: CASSPRLAGYTGELFF. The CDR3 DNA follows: TGTGCCAGCAGCCCCCGACTAGCGGGGTACACCGGGGAGCTGTTTTTT.

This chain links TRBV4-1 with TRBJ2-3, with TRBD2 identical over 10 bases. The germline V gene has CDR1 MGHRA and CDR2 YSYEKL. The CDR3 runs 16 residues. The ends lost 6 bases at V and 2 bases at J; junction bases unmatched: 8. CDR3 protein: CASRWETSGLTDTQYF. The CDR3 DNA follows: TGCGCCAGCAGGTGGGAGACTAGCGGGCTCACAGATACGCAGTATTTT.

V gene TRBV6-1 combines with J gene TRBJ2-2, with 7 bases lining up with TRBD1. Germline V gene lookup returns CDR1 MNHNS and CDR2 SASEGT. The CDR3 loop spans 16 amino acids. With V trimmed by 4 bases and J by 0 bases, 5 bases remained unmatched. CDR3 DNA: TGTGCCAGCAGTGCGGACAGGCCCGCGAACACCGGGGAGCTGTTTTTT. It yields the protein CASSADRPANTGELFF.

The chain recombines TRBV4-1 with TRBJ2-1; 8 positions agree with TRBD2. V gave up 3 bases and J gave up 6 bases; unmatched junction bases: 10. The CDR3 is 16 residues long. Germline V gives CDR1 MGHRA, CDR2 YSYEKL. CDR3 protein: CASSQVPGLVTNEQFF. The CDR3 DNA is TGCGCCAGCAGCCAGGTCCCGGGACTAGTTACCAATGAGCAGTTCTTC.

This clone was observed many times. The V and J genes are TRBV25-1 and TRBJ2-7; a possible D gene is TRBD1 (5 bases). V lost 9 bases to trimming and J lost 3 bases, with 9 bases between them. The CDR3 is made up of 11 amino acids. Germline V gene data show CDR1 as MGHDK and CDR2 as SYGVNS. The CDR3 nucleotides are TGTGCCAGTATTAGGGGCTACGAGCAGTACTTC. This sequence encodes CASIRGYEQYF.

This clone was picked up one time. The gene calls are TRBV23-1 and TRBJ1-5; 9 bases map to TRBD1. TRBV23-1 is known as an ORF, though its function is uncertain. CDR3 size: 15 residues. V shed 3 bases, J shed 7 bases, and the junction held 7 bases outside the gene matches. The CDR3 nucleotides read TGCGCCAGCAGTCACCGGGACAGGGCGAACCAGCCCCAGCATTTT. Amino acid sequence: CASSHRDRANQPQHF.

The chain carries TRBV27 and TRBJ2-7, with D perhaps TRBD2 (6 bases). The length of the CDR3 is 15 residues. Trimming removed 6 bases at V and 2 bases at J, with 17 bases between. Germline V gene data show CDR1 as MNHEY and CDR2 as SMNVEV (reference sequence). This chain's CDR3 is CASRLAPGTAYEQYF. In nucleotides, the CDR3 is TGTGCCAGCAGGCTAGCGCCGGGTACCGCCTACGAGCAGTACTTC.

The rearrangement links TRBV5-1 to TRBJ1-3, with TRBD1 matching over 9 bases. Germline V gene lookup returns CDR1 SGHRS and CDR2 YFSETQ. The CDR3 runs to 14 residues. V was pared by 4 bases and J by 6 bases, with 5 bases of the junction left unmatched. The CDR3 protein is CASSVTGGENTIYF. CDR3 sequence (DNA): TGCGCCAGCAGCGTGACAGGGGGAGAAAACACCATATATTTT.

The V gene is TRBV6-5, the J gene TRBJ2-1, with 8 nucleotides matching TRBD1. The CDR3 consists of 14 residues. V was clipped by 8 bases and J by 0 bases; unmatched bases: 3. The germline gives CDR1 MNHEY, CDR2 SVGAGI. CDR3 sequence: CASCTGGSYNEQFF. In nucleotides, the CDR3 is TGTGCCAGCTGTACAGGGGGCTCCTACAATGAGCAGTTCTTC.

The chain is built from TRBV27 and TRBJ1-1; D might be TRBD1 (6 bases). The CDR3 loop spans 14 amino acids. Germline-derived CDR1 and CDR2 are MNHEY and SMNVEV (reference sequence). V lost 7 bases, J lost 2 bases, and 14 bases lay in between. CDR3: CASTVGGSNTEAFF. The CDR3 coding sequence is TGTGCCAGCACCGTAGGGGGTTCCAACACTGAAGCTTTCTTT.

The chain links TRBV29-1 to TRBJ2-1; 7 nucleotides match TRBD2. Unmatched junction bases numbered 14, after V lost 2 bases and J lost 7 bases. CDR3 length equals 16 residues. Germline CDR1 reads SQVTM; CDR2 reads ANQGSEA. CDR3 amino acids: CSVEKRAGRKGNEQFF. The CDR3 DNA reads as TGCAGCGTTGAAAAGAGAGCGGGGAGAAAAGGGAATGAGCAGTTCTTC.

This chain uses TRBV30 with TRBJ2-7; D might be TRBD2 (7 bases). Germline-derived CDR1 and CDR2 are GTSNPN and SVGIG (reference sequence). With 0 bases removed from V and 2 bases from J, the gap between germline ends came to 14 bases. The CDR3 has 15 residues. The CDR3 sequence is CAWSVGGDYTYEQYF. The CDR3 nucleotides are TGTGCCTGGAGTGTAGGGGGGGACTACACCTACGAGCAGTACTTC.

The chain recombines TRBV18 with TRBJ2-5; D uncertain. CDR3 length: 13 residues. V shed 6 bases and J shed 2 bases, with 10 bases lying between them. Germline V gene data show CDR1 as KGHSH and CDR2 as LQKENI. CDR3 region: CASSPGRQETQYF. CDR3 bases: TGTGCCAGCTCCCCGGGTAGGCAAGAGACCCAGTACTTC.